The sample holds many counts of the clone carrying this T cell receptor (beta chain). Amplification of TCR alpha and beta CDR3 regions from RNA used iRepertoire nested multiplex PCR. For one-step reverse transcription and amplification, roughly 95-400 ng of tissue mRNA or PBMC total RNA was used. MiXCR, run by TCRdb on the multiplex PCR reads, gives a single entry per CDR3 protein. The table has 100,000 to 150,000 distinct CDR3 sequences, around 23% seen once. The data belong to a study of glioma-infiltrating T cells. Sequencing used glioma tissue, nonneoplastic brain tissue, or PBMCs (not recorded which). This TCR came from a human donor with low-grade glioma or glioblastoma, undergoing nonglioma brain surgery, or in good health (not recorded which).

DNA of the CDR3: TGCGCCAGCAGCCAAGGGAGGCGTACAGGGGGCACCAACTATGGCTACACCTTC. Residues: CASSQGRRTGGTNYGYTF. The chain couples TRBV4-1 to TRBJ1-2; 9 nucleotides match TRBD1. CDR1 and CDR2 from the germline V gene are MGHRA and YSYEKL. This CDR3 is built from 18 residues. V shed 1 base, J shed 2 bases, and the junction held 11 bases outside the gene matches.